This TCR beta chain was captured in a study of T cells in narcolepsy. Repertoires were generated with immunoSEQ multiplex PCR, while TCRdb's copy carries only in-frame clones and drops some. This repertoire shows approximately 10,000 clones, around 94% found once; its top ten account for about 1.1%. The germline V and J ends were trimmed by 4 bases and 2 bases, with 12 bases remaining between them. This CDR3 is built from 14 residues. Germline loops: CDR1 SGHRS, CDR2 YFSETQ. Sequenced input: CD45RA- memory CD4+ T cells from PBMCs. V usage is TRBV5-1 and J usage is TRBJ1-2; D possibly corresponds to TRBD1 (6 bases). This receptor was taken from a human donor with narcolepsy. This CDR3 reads CASSGDNVNYGYTF. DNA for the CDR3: TGCGCCAGCAGCGGGGACAATGTCAACTATGGCTACACCTTC. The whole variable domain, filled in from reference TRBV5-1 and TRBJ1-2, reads KAGVTQTPRYLIKTRGQQVTLSCSPISGHRSVSWYQQTPGQGLQFLFEYFSETQRNKGNFPGRFSGRQFSNSRSEMNVSTLELGDSALYLCASSGDNVNYGYTFGSGTRLTVV.